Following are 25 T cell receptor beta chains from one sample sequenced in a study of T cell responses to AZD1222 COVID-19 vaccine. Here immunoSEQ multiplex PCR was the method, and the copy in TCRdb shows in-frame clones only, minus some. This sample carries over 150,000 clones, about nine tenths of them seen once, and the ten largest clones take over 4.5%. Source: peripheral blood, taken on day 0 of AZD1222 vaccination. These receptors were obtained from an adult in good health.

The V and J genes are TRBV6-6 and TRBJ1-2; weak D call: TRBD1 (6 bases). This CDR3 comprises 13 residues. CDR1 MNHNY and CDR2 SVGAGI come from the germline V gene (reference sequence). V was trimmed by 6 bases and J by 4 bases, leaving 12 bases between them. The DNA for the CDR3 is TGTGCCAGCAGCTTAGGACAGCCCTATGGCTACACCTTC. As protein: CASSLGQPYGYTF.

The CDR3 loop is CAIRASGNYNEQFF. The CDR3 DNA reads TGTGCAATAAGGGCTAGCGGGAATTACAATGAGCAGTTCTTC. The chain uses TRBV6-5 and TRBJ2-1, with 9 bases matching TRBD2. Germline CDR1 reads MNHEY; CDR2 reads SVGAGI. The CDR3 length is 14 residues.

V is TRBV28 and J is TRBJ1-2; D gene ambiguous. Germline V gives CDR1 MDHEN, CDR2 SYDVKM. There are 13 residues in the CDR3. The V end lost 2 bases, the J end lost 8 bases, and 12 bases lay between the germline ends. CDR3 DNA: TGTGCCAGCAGTTTAAACAACGGAGCCGGCTACACCTTC. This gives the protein CASSLNNGAGYTF.

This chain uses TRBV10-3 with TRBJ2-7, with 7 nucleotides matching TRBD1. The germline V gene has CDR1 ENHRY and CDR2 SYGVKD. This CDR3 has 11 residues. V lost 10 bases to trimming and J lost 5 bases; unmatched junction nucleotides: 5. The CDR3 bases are TGTGCCACGACAGGGTCCGACGAGCAGTACTTC. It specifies CATTGSDEQYF.

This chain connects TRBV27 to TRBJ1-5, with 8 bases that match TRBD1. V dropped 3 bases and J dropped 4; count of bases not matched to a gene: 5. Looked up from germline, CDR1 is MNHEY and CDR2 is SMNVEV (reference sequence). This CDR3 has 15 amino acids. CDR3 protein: CASSFGTGRNQPQHF. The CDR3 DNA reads TGTGCCAGCAGTTTTGGGACAGGACGTAATCAGCCCCAGCATTTT.

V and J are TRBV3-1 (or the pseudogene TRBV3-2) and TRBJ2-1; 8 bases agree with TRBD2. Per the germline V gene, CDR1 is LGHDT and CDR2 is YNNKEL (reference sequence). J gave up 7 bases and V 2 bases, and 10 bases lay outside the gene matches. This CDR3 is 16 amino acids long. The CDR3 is CASSQPSGLAGNEQFF. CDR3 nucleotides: TGTGCCAGCAGCCAACCAAGCGGACTAGCAGGGAATGAGCAGTTCTTC.

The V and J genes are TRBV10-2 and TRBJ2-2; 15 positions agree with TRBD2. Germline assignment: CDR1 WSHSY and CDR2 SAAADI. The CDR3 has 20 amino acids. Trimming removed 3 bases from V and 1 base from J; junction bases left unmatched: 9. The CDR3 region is CASSDPWGTSGGLNTGELFF. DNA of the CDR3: TGCGCCAGCAGTGACCCTTGGGGGACTAGCGGGGGGTTGAACACCGGGGAGCTGTTTTTT.

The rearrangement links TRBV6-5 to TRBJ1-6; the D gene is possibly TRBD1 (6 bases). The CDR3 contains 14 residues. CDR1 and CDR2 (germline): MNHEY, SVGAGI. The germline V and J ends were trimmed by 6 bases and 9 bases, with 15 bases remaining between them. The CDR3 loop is CASRPTGIGSPLHF. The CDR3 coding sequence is TGTGCCAGCAGACCTACAGGGATTGGTTCACCCCTCCACTTT.

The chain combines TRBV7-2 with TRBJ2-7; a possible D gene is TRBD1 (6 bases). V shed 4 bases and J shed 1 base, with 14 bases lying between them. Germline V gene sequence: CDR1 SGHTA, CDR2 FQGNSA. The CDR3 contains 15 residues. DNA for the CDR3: TGTGCCAGCAGCTGGGCCTTCAGGGGATCCTACGAGCAGTACTTC. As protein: CASSWAFRGSYEQYF.

CDR3 loop: CASSQDPGANTIYF. The CDR3 DNA reads as TGCGCCAGCAGCCAAGATCCGGGGGCGAACACCATATATTTT. The J gene is TRBJ1-3, the V gene TRBV4-3; the D gene is possibly TRBD1 (6 bases). V was trimmed by 0 bases and J by 7 bases, leaving 10 bases between them. This CDR3 is built from 14 residues. The germline V gene has CDR1 LGHNA and CDR2 YSLEER.

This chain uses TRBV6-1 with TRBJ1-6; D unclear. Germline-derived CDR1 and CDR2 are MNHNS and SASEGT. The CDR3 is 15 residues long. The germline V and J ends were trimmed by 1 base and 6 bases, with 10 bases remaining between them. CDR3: CASSEGRQFNSPLHF. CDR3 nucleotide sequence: TGTGCCAGCAGTGAAGGACGGCAGTTTAATTCACCCCTCCACTTT.

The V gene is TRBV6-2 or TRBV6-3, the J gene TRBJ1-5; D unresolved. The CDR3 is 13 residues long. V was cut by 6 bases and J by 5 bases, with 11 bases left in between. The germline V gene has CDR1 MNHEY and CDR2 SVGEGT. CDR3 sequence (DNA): TGTGCCAGCAGCTGGATTGGACATCAGCCCCAGCATTTT. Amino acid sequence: CASSWIGHQPQHF.

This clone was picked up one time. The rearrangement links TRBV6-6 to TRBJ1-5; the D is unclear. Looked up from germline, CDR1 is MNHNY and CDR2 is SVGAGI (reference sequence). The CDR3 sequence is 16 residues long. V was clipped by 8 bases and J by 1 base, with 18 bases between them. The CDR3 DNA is TGTGCCAGCGACCCCTATTCATCGGGGAGCAATCAGCCCCAGCATTTT. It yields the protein CASDPYSSGSNQPQHF.

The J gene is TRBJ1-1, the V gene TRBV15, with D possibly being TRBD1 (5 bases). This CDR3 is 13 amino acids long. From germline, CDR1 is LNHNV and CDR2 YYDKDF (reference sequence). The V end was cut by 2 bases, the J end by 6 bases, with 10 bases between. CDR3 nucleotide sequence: TGTGCCACCAGCAGACCACAGGTGGCTGAAGCTTTCTTT. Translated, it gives CATSRPQVAEAFF. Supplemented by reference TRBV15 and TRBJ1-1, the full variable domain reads DAMVIQNPRYQVTQFGKPVTLSCSQTLNHNVMYWYQQKSSQAPKLLFHYYDKDFNNEADTPDNFQSRRPNTSFCFLDIRSPGLGDTAMYLCATSRPQVAEAFFGQGTRLTVV.

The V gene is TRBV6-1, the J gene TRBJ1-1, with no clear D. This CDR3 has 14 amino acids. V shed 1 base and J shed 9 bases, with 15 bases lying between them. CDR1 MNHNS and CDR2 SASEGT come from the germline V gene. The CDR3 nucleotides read TGTGCCAGCAGTGAAGGAGGTGGTGGCGCTCAAGCTTTCTTT. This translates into CASSEGGGGAQAFF.

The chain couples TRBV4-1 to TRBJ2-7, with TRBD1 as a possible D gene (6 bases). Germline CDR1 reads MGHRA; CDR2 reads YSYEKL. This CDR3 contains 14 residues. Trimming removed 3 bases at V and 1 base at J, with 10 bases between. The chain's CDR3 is CASSQQGISYEQYF. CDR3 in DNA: TGCGCCAGCAGCCAGCAGGGGATTTCCTACGAGCAGTACTTC.

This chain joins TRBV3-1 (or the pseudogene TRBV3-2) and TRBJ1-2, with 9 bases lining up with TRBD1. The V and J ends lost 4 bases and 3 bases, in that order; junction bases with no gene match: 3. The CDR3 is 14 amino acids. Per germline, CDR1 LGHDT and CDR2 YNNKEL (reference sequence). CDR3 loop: CASSPGDRDYGYTF. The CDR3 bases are TGTGCCAGCAGCCCCGGGGACAGGGACTATGGCTACACCTTC.

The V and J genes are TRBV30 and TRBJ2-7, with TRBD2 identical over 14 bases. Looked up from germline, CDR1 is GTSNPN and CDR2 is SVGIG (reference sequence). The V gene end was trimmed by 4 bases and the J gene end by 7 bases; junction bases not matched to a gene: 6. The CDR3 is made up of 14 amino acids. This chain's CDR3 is CAWTGTSGSLEQYF. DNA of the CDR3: TGTGCCTGGACCGGGACTAGCGGGAGTCTTGAGCAGTACTTC.

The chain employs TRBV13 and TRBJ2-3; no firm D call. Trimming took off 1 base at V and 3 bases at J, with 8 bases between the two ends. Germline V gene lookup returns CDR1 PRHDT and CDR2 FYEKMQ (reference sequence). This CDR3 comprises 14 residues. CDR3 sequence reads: CASSLVALTDTQYF. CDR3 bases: TGTGCCAGCAGCTTAGTAGCCCTTACAGATACGCAGTATTTT.

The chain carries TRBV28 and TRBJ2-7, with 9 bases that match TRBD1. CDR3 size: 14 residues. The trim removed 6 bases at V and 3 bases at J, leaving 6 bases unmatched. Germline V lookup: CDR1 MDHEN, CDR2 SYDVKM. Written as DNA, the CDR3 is TGTGCCAGCAGAACAGGGGGCGAACGCTACGAGCAGTACTTC. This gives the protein CASRTGGERYEQYF. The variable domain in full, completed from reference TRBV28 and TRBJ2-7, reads DVKVTQSSRYLVKRTGEKVFLECVQDMDHENMFWYRQDPGLGLRLIYFSYDVKMKEKGDIPEGYSVSREKKERFSLILESASTNQTSMYLCASRTGGERYEQYFGPGTRLTVT.

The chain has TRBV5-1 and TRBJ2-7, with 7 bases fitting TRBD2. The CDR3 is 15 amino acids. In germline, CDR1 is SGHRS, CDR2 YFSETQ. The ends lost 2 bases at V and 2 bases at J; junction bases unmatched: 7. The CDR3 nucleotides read TGCGCCAGCAGCTTACGGGAGGCTAAACCCTACGAGCAGTACTTC. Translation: CASSLREAKPYEQYF. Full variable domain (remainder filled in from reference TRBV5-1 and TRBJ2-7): KAGVTQTPRYLIKTRGQQVTLSCSPISGHRSVSWYQQTPGQGLQFLFEYFSETQRNKGNFPGRFSGRQFSNSRSEMNVSTLELGDSALYLCASSLREAKPYEQYFGPGTRLTVT.

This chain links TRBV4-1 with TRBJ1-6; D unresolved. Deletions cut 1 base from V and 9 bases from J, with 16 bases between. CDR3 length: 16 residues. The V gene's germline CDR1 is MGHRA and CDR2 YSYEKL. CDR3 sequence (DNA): TGCGCCAGCAGCCAAGGGGCCACCTCCAGTCGTTCACCCCTCCACTTT. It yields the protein CASSQGATSSRSPLHF.

DNA of the CDR3: TGCAGCACCCACAGGAACACTGAAGCTTTCTTT. Its protein is CSTHRNTEAFF. The V call is TRBV29-1, the J call TRBJ1-1; no clear D. Germline CDR1 and CDR2: SQVTM and ANQGSEA. The CDR3 totals 11 residues. The V gene lost 8 bases and the J gene lost 1 base, with 8 bases spanning the gap. Supplemented by reference TRBV29-1 and TRBJ1-1, the full variable domain reads SAVISQKPSRDICQRGTSLTIQCQVDSQVTMMFWYRQQPGQSLTLIATANQGSEATYESGFVIDKFPISRPNLTFSTLTVSNMSPEDSSIYLCSTHRNTEAFFGQGTRLTVV.

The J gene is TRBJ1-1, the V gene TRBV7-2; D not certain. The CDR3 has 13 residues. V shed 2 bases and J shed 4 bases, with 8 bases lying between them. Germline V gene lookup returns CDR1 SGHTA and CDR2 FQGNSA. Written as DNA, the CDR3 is TGTGCCAGCAGCTTAACGACGGGCACTGAAGCTTTCTTT. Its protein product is CASSLTTGTEAFF.

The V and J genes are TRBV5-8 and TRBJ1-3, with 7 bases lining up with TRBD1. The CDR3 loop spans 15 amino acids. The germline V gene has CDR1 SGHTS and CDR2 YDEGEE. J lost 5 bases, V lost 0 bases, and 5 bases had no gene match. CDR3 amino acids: CASSLGDRSRNTIYF. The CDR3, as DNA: TGTGCCAGCAGCTTGGGGGACAGATCGAGAAACACCATATATTTT.